This T cell receptor beta chain was sequenced during a study of T cells expressing NK-cell markers. From its re-call of the 5' RACE reads, TCRdb lists each CDR3 protein once, without DNA. This sample's table has fewer than 400,000 distinct CDR3 sequences. CDR3 length: 16 residues. Germline CDR1 reads MNHEY; CDR2 reads SMNVEV (reference sequence). The TCR sequence derives from a woman aged 50 to 65 in good health. The sequenced material came from blood T cells: a sorted CD56 or NKG2C T cell subset, CD4+ or CD8+ T cells, or bulk PBMC T cells (not recorded which). This rearrangement joins TRBV27 to TRBJ2-1; TCRdb calls TRBD2, which cannot be checked without DNA. CDR3 sequence reads: CASSPRVAGGANEQFF.